This T cell receptor (delta chain) was profiled in a study of gamma-delta T cells after stem cell transplantation. TCRdb fed the RT-PCR reads to CATT. This table has 2,500 or so delta-chain clones, approximately 22% appearing once. The CDR3 length is 19 residues. Germline V gives CDR1 TSWWSYY, CDR2 QGS. V lost 0 bases and J lost 0; bases outside the gene matches: 11. Remarks on this clone: This CDR3 is also generated by other DNA sequences in the sample.

This receptor was obtained from a human donor. It is not recorded whose cells these are; they may come from a transplant donor. The genes are TRDV1 and TRDJ1; 9 bases align to TRDD3. The sequenced sample was gamma-delta T cells. CDR3 region: CALGELTLAPGGYTDKLIF. CDR3 nucleotides: TGTGCTCTTGGGGAACTAACCCTTGCCCCTGGGGGATACACCGATAAACTCATCTTT.